Listed here are 23 T cell receptor beta chains from one sample, sequenced in a study of sequential checkpoint blockade in melanoma (dated by TCRdb to about 2019). The library was prepared using the immunoSEQ multiplex PCR assay. Drawn from immuneACCESS, this table holds only the in-frame rearrangements with V and J called that TCRdb kept. Clones are partly lost; checked studies trace under half to an unresolved V gene and leave the rest unexplained. The sample contains about 2,000 clones, 20% to 25% of them found a single time. Approximately 12% of the sample comes from the top ten. Interpreted using the paper, the treatment or condition label stands for: randomized to nivolumab then ipilimumab (arm A) or the reverse (arm B). Here the sequenced sample was tumor tissue (inferred from file names), taken from a patient given nivolumab and ipilimumab in sequence. The receptors here all came from a human donor with melanoma.

The J gene is TRBJ1-5, the V gene TRBV18, with TRBD1 as a possible D gene (5 bases). Germline assignment: CDR1 KGHSH and CDR2 LQKENI. V dropped 1 base and J dropped 0 bases, with 13 bases sitting between them. The CDR3 has 17 residues. The CDR3 loop reads CASSPLGASNSNQPQHF. The CDR3 DNA reads TGTGCCAGCTCACCACTCGGGGCATCAAATAGCAATCAGCCCCAGCATTTT.

The J gene is TRBJ2-3, the V gene TRBV11-3; 7 nucleotides match TRBD1. Germline lookup yields CDR1 SGHNT and CDR2 YENEEA. V dropped 5 bases and J dropped 2; count of bases not matched to a gene: 7. The CDR3 length is 15 residues. CDR3 coding DNA: TGTGCCAGCAGCCCCGGGACAGCCTTCACAGATACGCAGTATTTT. It specifies CASSPGTAFTDTQYF.

V gene TRBV19 combines with J gene TRBJ2-1; unclear D gene. Germline CDR1 reads LNHDA; CDR2 reads SQIVND (reference sequence). The CDR3 is 16 residues long. V lost 5 bases to trimming and J lost 0 bases, with 14 bases between them. CDR3 sequence (DNA): TGTGCCAGTAGTTGGCAGGACGGTAGCTCCTACAATGAGCAGTTCTTC. It codes for CASSWQDGSSYNEQFF.

The chain recombines TRBV2 with TRBJ2-3, with D perhaps TRBD1 (5 bases). V shed 3 bases and J shed 1 base, with 11 bases lying between them. The CDR3 totals 15 residues. Germline V gene data show CDR1 as SNHLY and CDR2 as FYNNEI. This chain's CDR3 is CASSEEGVGTDTQYF. The CDR3 coding sequence is TGTGCCAGCAGTGAGGAAGGGGTTGGCACAGATACGCAGTATTTT.

This clone is large. This sequence joins TRBV28 and TRBJ1-4; D perhaps matches TRBD1 (6 bases). The germline V gene encodes CDR1 MDHEN and CDR2 SYDVKM. Trimming left V 4 bases short and J 4 bases short, with 16 bases between. CDR3 length: 16 amino acids. The CDR3 sequence is CASSWAGANLNEKLFF. The CDR3 DNA follows: TGTGCCAGCAGTTGGGCAGGGGCCAACCTTAATGAAAAACTGTTTTTT.

This clone was found a few times. V usage is TRBV9 and J usage is TRBJ2-3, with D uncertain. V gave up 5 bases and J gave up 0 bases, with 13 bases separating them. This CDR3 is built from 15 residues. CDR1 and CDR2 from the germline V gene are SGDLS and YYNGEE. The DNA of the CDR3 is TGTGCCAGCAGTTTGATAGGTACGAGCACAGATACGCAGTATTTT. It translates to CASSLIGTSTDTQYF.

In this sample, this clone is medium-sized. The chain joins TRBV6-8 to TRBJ1-2; D gene unclear. Germline CDR1 and CDR2: MNHGY and SAAAGT. There are 18 residues in the CDR3. The V end lost 0 bases, the J end lost 4 bases, and 21 bases lay between the germline ends. CDR3 region: CASSYSSTDPLPRYGYTF. The CDR3 nucleotides read TGTGCCAGCAGTTACTCGTCTACAGATCCCCTCCCGCGCTATGGCTACACCTTC.

The rearrangement joins TRBV19 to TRBJ1-2; 9 nucleotides align to TRBD1. Trimming removed 3 bases from V and 5 bases from J; junction bases left unmatched: 7. The germline CDR1 and CDR2 sequences are LNHDA and SQIVND (reference sequence). The CDR3 covers 15 residues. The CDR3 DNA reads as TGTGCCAGTAGTATTTGGGGACAGGGTGTTTATGGCTACACCTTC. Protein product: CASSIWGQGVYGYTF.

This chain connects TRBV5-1 to TRBJ1-4, with TRBD1 matching over 7 bases. The length of the CDR3 is 14 residues. V lost 3 bases, J lost 3 bases, and 2 bases stayed unmatched. The germline V gene encodes CDR1 SGHRS and CDR2 YFSETQ. The CDR3 loop is CASSSDRANEKLFF. The CDR3 DNA follows: TGCGCCAGCAGCTCCGACAGGGCTAATGAAAAACTGTTTTTT.

The chain employs TRBV2 and TRBJ1-5; possibly TRBD1 for D (6 bases). This CDR3 has 14 residues. Trimming left V 8 bases short and J 3 bases short, with 14 bases between. Germline lookup yields CDR1 SNHLY and CDR2 FYNNEI. The CDR3 region has the DNA TGTGCCAGCCGCCAGGACAGATACAATCAGCCCCAGCATTTT. Its protein is CASRQDRYNQPQHF. The entire variable domain, with the rest obtained from reference TRBV2 and TRBJ1-5, is as follows: EPEVTQTPSHQVTQMGQEVILRCVPISNHLYFYWYRQILGQKVEFLVSFYNNEISEKSEIFDDQFSVERPDGSNFTLKIRSTKLEDSAMYFCASRQDRYNQPQHFGDGTRLSIL.

The chain couples TRBV29-1 to TRBJ2-7, with D perhaps TRBD2 (5 bases). CDR1 and CDR2 (germline): SQVTM, ANQGSEA. The V and J ends lost 4 bases and 2 bases respectively, with 18 bases between them. The CDR3 runs to 15 residues. CDR3 amino acids: CSVVREGMGTYEQYF. The CDR3 coding sequence is TGCAGCGTTGTTCGAGAGGGCATGGGCACCTACGAGCAGTACTTC.

This clone was seen more than once but under ten times. The chain has TRBV9 and TRBJ1-2; 8 bases agree with TRBD1. CDR1 is SGDLS and CDR2 is YYNGEE in the germline V gene. Losses at the gene ends were 0 bases for V and 7 bases for J; bases not matched to a gene: 5. The CDR3 is 14 amino acids. CDR3: CASSVAGTGPGYTF. CDR3 in DNA: TGTGCCAGCAGCGTAGCCGGGACAGGTCCTGGCTACACCTTC.

This rearrangement joins TRBV30 to TRBJ1-3; D unclear. V was pared by 4 bases and J by 0 bases, with 16 bases between. Germline V gene data show CDR1 as GTSNPN and CDR2 as SVGIG (reference sequence). The CDR3 consists of 16 residues. For the CDR3, the DNA is TGTGCCTGGAAAATACGGGAGGGTATCTCTGGAAACACCATATATTTT. This gives the protein CAWKIREGISGNTIYF.

This chain uses TRBV15 with TRBJ2-1; 11 nucleotides match TRBD2. Germline assignment: CDR1 LNHNV and CDR2 YYDKDF (reference sequence). J gave up 1 base and V 1 base, and 12 bases lay outside the gene matches. The CDR3 contains 20 residues. In DNA, the CDR3 is TGTGCCACCAGCAGAGGGGGGACTAGCGGAACCCGGGGTTCCTACAATGAGCAGTTCTTC. As protein: CATSRGGTSGTRGSYNEQFF.

The chain employs TRBV2 and TRBJ2-3; D might be TRBD2 (7 bases). V lost 10 bases to trimming and J lost 2 bases, with 19 bases between them. The CDR3 covers 15 residues. The germline gives CDR1 SNHLY, CDR2 FYNNEI. The CDR3 nucleotides are TGTGCCACCTGGGGGGCGGGGGCTCCCACAGATACGCAGTATTTT. This encodes CATWGAGAPTDTQYF.

This clone is deemed medium-sized. The V and J genes are TRBV6-8 and TRBJ2-3, with a weak D call TRBD2 (5 bases). There are 13 residues in the CDR3. V shed 10 bases and J shed 3 bases, with 14 bases lying between them. The germline CDR1 and CDR2 sequences are MNHGY and SAAAGT. In nucleotides, the CDR3 is TGTGCCATCGCCCCGGGGATAACAGATACGCAGTATTTT. Translation gives CAIAPGITDTQYF.

This clone has just a few counts. The chain recombines TRBV6-1 with TRBJ1-5; 9 bases line up with TRBD1. Trimming cost V 0 bases and J 6 bases; bases outside gene matches: 9. The CDR3 length is 17 residues. Germline V gives CDR1 MNHNS, CDR2 SASEGT. In DNA, the CDR3 is TGTGCCAGCAGTGAAGCGCTCGGAACAGGGGGCGGTCAGCCCCAGCATTTT. Translation: CASSEALGTGGGQPQHF.

This chain joins TRBV28 and TRBJ1-1; 7 positions match TRBD1. Germline lookup yields CDR1 MDHEN and CDR2 SYDVKM. The CDR3 totals 13 residues. Trimming at V came to 6 bases and at J to 11 bases, leaving 12 bases not matched to a gene. CDR3 in amino acids: CASRKSGTVRAFF. The CDR3, as DNA: TGTGCCAGCAGAAAATCCGGGACAGTCCGGGCTTTCTTT.

Judged by abundance, this clone is hyperexpanded. The chain joins TRBV5-1 to TRBJ1-4; D remains ambiguous. The CDR3 covers 14 residues. Germline V lookup: CDR1 SGHRS, CDR2 YFSETQ. The V end lost 1 base, the J end lost 7 bases, and 11 bases lay between the germline ends. CDR3 in DNA: TGCGCCAGCAGCTTGTCTCTGGCGGCTGAAAAACTGTTTTTT. It translates to CASSLSLAAEKLFF.

The chain couples TRBV7-6 to TRBJ2-5; the D is unclear. CDR1 and CDR2 from the germline V gene are SGHVS and FNYEAQ. The V end was cut by 2 bases, the J end by 3 bases, with 10 bases between. The CDR3 contains 14 residues. Here the CDR3 DNA reads TGTGCCAGCAGCTTATACATCGGAGAAGAGACCCAGTACTTC. Translation: CASSLYIGEETQYF. Filled out from reference TRBV7-6 and TRBJ2-5, the complete variable domain reads GAGVSQSPRYKVTKRGQDVALRCDPISGHVSLYWYRQALGQGPEFLTYFNYEAQQDKSGLPNDRFSAERPEGSISTLTIQRTEQRDSAMYRCASSLYIGEETQYFGPGTRLLVL.

The rearrangement uses TRBV9 and TRBJ2-2; 10 bases map to TRBD2. The CDR3 is 14 amino acids. Germline-derived CDR1 and CDR2 are SGDLS and YYNGEE. Trimming took 9 bases from V and 5 from J; bases not matched to a gene: 7. The CDR3 spells CAILAGVETGELFF. The CDR3 DNA sequence: TGTGCCATCCTAGCGGGAGTGGAAACCGGGGAGCTGTTTTTT.

The chain joins TRBV27 to TRBJ2-1, with a weak D call TRBD2 (6 bases). Per the germline V gene, CDR1 is MNHEY and CDR2 is SMNVEV (reference sequence). The CDR3 runs to 17 residues. V shed 5 bases and J shed 3 bases, with 20 bases lying between them. CDR3 DNA sequence: TGTGCCAGCAGTCTCCCCTTAAGGGCGGGACGCTACAATGAGCAGTTCTTC. This translates into CASSLPLRAGRYNEQFF.

This clone was detected only a few times. The rearrangement links TRBV11-3 to TRBJ1-1, with D tentatively TRBD1 (5 bases). CDR3 length: 15 residues. Germline CDR1 SGHNT, CDR2 YENEEA. V lost 5 bases and J lost 0, with 13 bases in between. CDR3 in amino acids: CASSRPPQVNTEAFF. Here the CDR3 DNA reads TGTGCCAGCAGCCGGCCCCCACAGGTGAACACTGAAGCTTTCTTT.